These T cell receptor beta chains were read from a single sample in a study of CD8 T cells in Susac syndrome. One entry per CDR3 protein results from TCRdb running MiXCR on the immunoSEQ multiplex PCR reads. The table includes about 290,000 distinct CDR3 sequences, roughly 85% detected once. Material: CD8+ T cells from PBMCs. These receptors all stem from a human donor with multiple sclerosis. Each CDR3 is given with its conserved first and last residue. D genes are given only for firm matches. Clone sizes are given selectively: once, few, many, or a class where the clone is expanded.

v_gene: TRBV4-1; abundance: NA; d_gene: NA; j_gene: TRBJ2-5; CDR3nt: TGCGCCAGCAGCCAGGACCTCACTAACCAAGAGACCCAGTACTTC; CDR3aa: CASSQDLTNQETQYF
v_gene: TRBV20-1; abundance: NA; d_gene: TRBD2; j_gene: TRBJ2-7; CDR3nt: TGCAGTGCTTCCGGACTAGCGGGAGTGGGCGAGCAGTACTTC; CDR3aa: CSASGLAGVGEQYF
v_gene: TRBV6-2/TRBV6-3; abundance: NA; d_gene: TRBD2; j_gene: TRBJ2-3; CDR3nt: TGTGCCAGCAGTAGAGGACTAGCGGGAGCCAAACCGAGGTCCAATACGCAGTATTTT; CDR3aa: CASSRGLAGAKPRSNTQYF
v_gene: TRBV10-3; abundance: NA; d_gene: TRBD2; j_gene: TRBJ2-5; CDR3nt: TGTGCCATCAGCGGACTAGCGGGAGGCCAAGAGACCCAGTACTTC; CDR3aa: CAISGLAGGQETQYF
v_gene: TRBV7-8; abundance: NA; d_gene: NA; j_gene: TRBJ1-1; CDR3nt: TGTGCCAGCAGCCAAACCGCAGGGAACACTGAAGCTTTCTTT; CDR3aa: CASSQTAGNTEAFF
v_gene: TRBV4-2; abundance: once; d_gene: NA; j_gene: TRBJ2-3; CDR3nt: TGTGCCAGCAGCCAAGAATTTGACACTCTTAGCCTCACAGATACGCAGTATTTT; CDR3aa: CASSQEFDTLSLTDTQYF
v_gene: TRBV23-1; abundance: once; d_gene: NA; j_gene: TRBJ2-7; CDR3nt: TGCGCCAGCAGTCAAGGCCTAGTTCGGTACTCCTACGAGCAGTACTTC; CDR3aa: CASSQGLVRYSYEQYF
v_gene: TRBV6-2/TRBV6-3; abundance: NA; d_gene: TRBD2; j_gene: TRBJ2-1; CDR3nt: TGTGCCAGCAGTTCCCCTGAACTAGCGGTTTACAATGAGCAGTTCTTC; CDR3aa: CASSSPELAVYNEQFF
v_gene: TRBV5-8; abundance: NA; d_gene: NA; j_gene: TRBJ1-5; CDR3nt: TGTGCCAGCAGCCCCGATTTCTATAGCAATCAGCCCCAGCATTTT; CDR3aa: CASSPDFYSNQPQHF
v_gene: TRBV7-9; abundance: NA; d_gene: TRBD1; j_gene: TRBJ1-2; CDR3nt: TGTGCCAGCAGCTCAGGGGGCCTCGGGGGTGGCTACACCTTC; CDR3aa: CASSSGGLGGGYTF
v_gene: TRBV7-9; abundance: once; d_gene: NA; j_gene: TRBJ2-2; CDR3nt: TGTGCCAGCAGCCTTACCGACAGTAACACCGGGGAGCTGTTTTTT; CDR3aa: CASSLTDSNTGELFF
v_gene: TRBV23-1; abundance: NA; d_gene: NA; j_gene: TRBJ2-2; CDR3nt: TGCGCCAGCAGGTGCCGGGACGGGTCCCTAACCGGGGAGCTGTTTTTT; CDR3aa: CASRCRDGSLTGELFF
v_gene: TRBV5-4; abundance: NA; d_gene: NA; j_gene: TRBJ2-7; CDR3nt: TGTGCCAGCAGCTCGCCCCGGGCACGGTGGACCTACGAGCAGTACTTC; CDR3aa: CASSSPRARWTYEQYF
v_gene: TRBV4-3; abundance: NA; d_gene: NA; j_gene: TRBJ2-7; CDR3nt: TGCGCCAGCAGCCAGGGGGTAAGAACGGGACCCACCTTC; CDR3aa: CASSQGVRTGPTF
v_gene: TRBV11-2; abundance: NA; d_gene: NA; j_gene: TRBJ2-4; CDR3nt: TGTGCCAGCAGCTTAGGTGCGGGGGCCACGGCCAAAAACATTCAGTACTTC; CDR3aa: CASSLGAGATAKNIQYF
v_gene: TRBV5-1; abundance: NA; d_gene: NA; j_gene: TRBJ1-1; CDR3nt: TGCGCCAGCAGCTTCAGGACTGGCACTGAAGCTTTCTTT; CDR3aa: CASSFRTGTEAFF
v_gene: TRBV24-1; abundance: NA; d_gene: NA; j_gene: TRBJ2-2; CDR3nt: TGTGCCACCAGTGACTTCGGCCGCGAGGACACCGGGGAGCTGTTTTTT; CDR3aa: CATSDFGREDTGELFF
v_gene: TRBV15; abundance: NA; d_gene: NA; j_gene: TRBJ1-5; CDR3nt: TGTGCCACCAGCAGAGATGGGGGGCGCTATAGCAATCAGCCCCAGCATTTT; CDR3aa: CATSRDGGRYSNQPQHF
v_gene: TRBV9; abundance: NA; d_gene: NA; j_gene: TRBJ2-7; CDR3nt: TGTGCCAGCAGCGGAGACCCCGCCCCAGATCTTTACGAGCAGTACTTC; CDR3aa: CASSGDPAPDLYEQYF
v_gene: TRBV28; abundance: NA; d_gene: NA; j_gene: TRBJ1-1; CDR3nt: TGTGCCAGCAGTTTGGGGCCTGAAGCTTTCTTT; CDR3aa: CASSLGPEAFF
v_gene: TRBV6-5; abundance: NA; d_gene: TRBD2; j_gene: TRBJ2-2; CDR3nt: TGTGCCAGCAGTTACCCCTGGACTAGCGCGGGGGAGCTGTTTTTT; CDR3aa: CASSYPWTSAGELFF
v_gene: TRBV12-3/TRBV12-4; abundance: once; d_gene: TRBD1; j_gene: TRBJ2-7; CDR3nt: TGTGCCAGCAGTTTTAGGGAGGACAGGGCAACCTACGAGCAGTACTTC; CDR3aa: CASSFREDRATYEQYF
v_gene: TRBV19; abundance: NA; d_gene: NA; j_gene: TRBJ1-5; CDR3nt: TGTGCCAGTAGTATGATAAGCGGGCAGCCCCAGCATTTT; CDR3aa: CASSMISGQPQHF
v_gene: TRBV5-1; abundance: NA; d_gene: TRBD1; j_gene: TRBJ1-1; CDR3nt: TGCGCCAGCAGCTTGGTGTATGGGACAGGGAACCAAAGGGACACTGAAGCTTTCTTT; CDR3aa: CASSLVYGTGNQRDTEAFF
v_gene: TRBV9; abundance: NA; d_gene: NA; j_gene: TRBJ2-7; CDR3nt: TGTGCCAGCAGCGTAGCAGGGTCCTACGAGCAGTACTTC; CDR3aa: CASSVAGSYEQYF
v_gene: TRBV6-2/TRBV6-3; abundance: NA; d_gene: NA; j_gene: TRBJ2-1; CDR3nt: TGTGCCAGCAGTTTCCAGGACTTCTACAATGAGCAGTTCTTC; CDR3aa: CASSFQDFYNEQFF
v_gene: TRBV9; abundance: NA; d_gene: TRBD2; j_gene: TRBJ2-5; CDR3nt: TGTGCCAGCAGCGCGGGAGAGACTAGCGGGAGTCAAGAGACCCAGTACTTC; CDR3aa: CASSAGETSGSQETQYF
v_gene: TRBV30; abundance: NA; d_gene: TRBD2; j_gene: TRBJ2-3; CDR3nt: TGTGCCTGGAGTGCTAGCGGACTACCAGATACGCAGTATTTT; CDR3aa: CAWSASGLPDTQYF
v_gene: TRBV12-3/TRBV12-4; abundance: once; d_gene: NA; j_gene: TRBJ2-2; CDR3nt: NA; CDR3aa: CASSFGAGAGELFF
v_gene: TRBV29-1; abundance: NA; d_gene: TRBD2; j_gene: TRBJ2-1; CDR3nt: TGCAGCCCCGTGACTAGCGGGTACAATGAGCAGTTCTTC; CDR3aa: CSPVTSGYNEQFF
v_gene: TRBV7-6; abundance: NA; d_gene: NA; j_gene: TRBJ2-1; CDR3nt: TGTGCCAGCAGCGACTGGACATCCAATGAGCAGTTCTTC; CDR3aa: CASSDWTSNEQFF
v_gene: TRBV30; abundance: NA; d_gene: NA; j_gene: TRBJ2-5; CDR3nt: TGTGCCGGGATGCCCTTGACGGCCGGGCAAGAGACCCAGTACTTC; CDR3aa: CAGMPLTAGQETQYF
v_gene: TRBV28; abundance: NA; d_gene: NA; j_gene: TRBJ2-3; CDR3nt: TGTGCCAGCACCTTGGGGGGGCTGGGGGATACGCAGTATTTT; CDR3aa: CASTLGGLGDTQYF
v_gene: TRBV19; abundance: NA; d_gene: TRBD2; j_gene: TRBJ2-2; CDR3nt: TGTGCCAGTACTATACTAGCGGGAAACACCGGGGAGCTGTTTTTT; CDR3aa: CASTILAGNTGELFF
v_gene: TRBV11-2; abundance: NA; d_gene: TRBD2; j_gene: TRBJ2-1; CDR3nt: TGTGCCAGCGGATTGACTAGCGGGGCTGAGCAGTTCTTC; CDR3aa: CASGLTSGAEQFF
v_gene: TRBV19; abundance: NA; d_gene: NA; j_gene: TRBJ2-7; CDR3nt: TGTGCCAGTAGCGGACAGTCTTCCTACGAGCAGTACTTC; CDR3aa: CASSGQSSYEQYF
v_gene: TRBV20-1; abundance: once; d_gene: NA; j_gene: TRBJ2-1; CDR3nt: TGCAGTGCTAGAGTTTCCGGCTACAATGAGCAGTTCTTC; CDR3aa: CSARVSGYNEQFF
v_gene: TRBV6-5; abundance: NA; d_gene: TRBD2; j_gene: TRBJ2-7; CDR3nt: TGTGCCAGCAGTTCCCTGGCGGGAGGTGCATACGAGCAGTACTTC; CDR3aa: CASSSLAGGAYEQYF
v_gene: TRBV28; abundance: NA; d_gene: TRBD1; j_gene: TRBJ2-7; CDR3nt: TGTGCCAGCAGTTTATTACTACCCCGACAGGGCAAGGACGAGCAGTACTTC; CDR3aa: CASSLLLPRQGKDEQYF
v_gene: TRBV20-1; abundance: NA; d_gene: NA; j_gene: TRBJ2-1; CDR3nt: TGCAGTGCTCCCGCCGGACAGTACTCCTACAATGAGCAGTTCTTC; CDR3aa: CSAPAGQYSYNEQFF
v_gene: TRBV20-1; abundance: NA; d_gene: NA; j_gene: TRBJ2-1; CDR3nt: TGCAGTGCTAGAGATTTGCAGAGCTCCTACAATGAGCAGTTCTTC; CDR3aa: CSARDLQSSYNEQFF
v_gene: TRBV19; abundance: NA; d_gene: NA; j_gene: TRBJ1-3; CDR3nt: TGTGCCAGTAGAACCCAGGGTAGCCCTGGAAACACCATATATTTT; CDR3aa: CASRTQGSPGNTIYF
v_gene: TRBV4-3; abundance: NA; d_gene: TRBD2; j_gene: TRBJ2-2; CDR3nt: TGCGCCAGCAGCCAAGGCTCAGGACTAGCCACCGGGGAGCTGTTTTTT; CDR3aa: CASSQGSGLATGELFF
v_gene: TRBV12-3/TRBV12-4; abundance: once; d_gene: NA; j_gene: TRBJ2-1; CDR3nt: TGTGCCAGCAGTTTTCAAAGCTCCTACAATGAGCAGTTCTTC; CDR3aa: CASSFQSSYNEQFF
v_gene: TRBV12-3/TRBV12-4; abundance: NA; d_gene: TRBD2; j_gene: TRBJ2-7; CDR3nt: TGTGCCAGCAGTTCTCTAACGGGACTAGCGGCCTACGAGCAGTACTTC; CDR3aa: CASSSLTGLAAYEQYF
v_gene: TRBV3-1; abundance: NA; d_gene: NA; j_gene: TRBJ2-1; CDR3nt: TGTGCCAGCAGCCCAGTATCGGGGAGCTGGGATGAGCAGTTCTTC; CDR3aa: CASSPVSGSWDEQFF